The 17 T cell receptor beta chains in this list originate from one sample, sequenced in a study of monozygotic twins with inflammatory bowel disease. TCRdb re-called the 5' RACE reads; every CDR3 protein appears as one record, without DNA. The sample table sets out hundreds of thousands of distinct CDR3 sequences. Sequenced: blood. All receptors derive from a human donor with ulcerative colitis or Crohn's disease, or a healthy co-twin of an affected twin (not recorded which).

The J gene is TRBJ2-7, the V gene TRBV11-2; lacking DNA, the TRBD1 call made by TCRdb goes unchecked. Per germline, CDR1 SGHAT and CDR2 FQNNGV. The CDR3 has 16 amino acids. CDR3 sequence: CASSFLGGTDTYEQYF. Based on the CDR3 plus reference TRBV11-2 and TRBJ2-7, the full variable domain is EAGVAQSPRYKIIEKRQSVAFWCNPISGHATLYWYQQILGQGPKLLIQFQNNGVVDDSQLPKDRFSAERLKGVDSTLKIQPAKLEDSAVYLCASSFLGGTDTYEQYFGPGTRLTVT.

The V and J genes are TRBV10-3 and TRBJ2-7; the TCRdb D gene call, TRBD1, has no DNA to confirm it. The CDR3 consists of 14 residues. CDR1 and CDR2 (germline): ENHRY, SYGVKD. The CDR3 region is CAISQGQFSYEQYF.

The genes are TRBV7-3 and TRBJ2-1; TCRdb indicates TRBD1, and absent DNA this call remains unverified. The germline CDR1 and CDR2 sequences are SGHTA and FQGTGA. The CDR3 consists of 14 residues. CDR3 amino acids: CASSLPDRYNEQFF.

The CDR3 protein is CASSLASLGYGYTF. V usage is TRBV7-9 and J usage is TRBJ1-2. CDR3 length equals 14 residues. Germline V gives CDR1 SEHNR, CDR2 FQNEAQ (reference sequence).

The chain links TRBV20-1 to TRBJ2-7; TCRdb's assignment of TRBD2 cannot be checked, as there is no DNA. The CDR3 covers 15 residues. CDR1 is DFQATT and CDR2 is SNEGSKA in the germline V gene (reference sequence). CDR3 loop: CSARDTAGVVYEQYF.

The V and J genes are TRBV27 and TRBJ2-3. CDR1 is MNHEY, CDR2 SMNVEV, per germline (reference sequence). The CDR3 totals 13 residues. The CDR3 reads CASSYISADTQYF.

The CDR3 loop reads CASSGRVPTEAFF. This chain connects TRBV5-1 to TRBJ1-1; as DNA is missing, the TRBD1 call by TCRdb cannot be tested. The germline CDR1 and CDR2 sequences are SGHRS and YFSETQ. The CDR3 has 13 residues.

This chain joins TRBV25-1 and TRBJ2-7; the TRBD1 assignment by TCRdb is unverifiable without DNA. CDR3 length: 15 amino acids. The germline V gene has CDR1 MGHDK and CDR2 SYGVNS. The CDR3 loop is CASSESTGGFYEQYF.

The rearrangement joins TRBV27 to TRBJ2-3. The CDR3 consists of 15 residues. Germline assignment: CDR1 MNHEY and CDR2 SMNVEV (reference sequence). CDR3 loop: CASRDDTLQRDTQYF.

The chain carries TRBV7-9 and TRBJ1-5. Per the germline V gene, CDR1 is SEHNR and CDR2 is FQNEAQ (reference sequence). This CDR3 comprises 15 residues. The CDR3 loop reads CASSPSGQSNQPQHF.

The CDR3 protein is CASRAGTASNQPQHF. The V call is TRBV6-1, the J call TRBJ1-5; TCRdb proposes TRBD1, but this gene call is untestable without DNA. Germline V gives CDR1 MNHNS, CDR2 SASEGT. CDR3 length: 15 amino acids.

The chain recombines TRBV28 with TRBJ2-3; the TRBD2 assignment by TCRdb is unverifiable without DNA. CDR3 size: 17 residues. Germline assignment: CDR1 MDHEN and CDR2 SYDVKM. The chain's CDR3 is CASSFLAGATSTDTQYF.

This chain's CDR3 is CASSLIYGTITYNEQFF. The chain links TRBV4-1 to TRBJ2-1; the D call of TRBD1 rests on TCRdb alone, since no DNA is present to check it. Germline loops: CDR1 MGHRA, CDR2 YSYEKL. This CDR3 region has 17 residues.

The chain carries TRBV4-3 and TRBJ2-3; TCRdb picks TRBD2, but there is no DNA to check that call. Germline CDR1 is LGHNA and CDR2 is YSLEER. CDR3 length equals 20 residues. The CDR3 loop reads CASSQETLAGGSTYTDTQYF.

J is TRBJ1-2 and V is TRBV5-6; the D gene TCRdb calls, TRBD1, cannot be checked with no DNA. CDR3 size: 13 residues. Germline V gene sequence: CDR1 SGHDT, CDR2 YYEEEE. CDR3 sequence: CASSLRRGFGYTF.

The chain links TRBV5-8 to TRBJ1-1; TCRdb names TRBD1, which stays unverified in the absence of DNA. The CDR3 contains 14 residues. The germline V gene has CDR1 SGHTS and CDR2 YDEGEE. CDR3 sequence: CASSLGQGMTEAFF.

The chain recombines TRBV20-1 with TRBJ2-1. Germline lookup yields CDR1 DFQATT and CDR2 SNEGSKA (reference sequence). This CDR3 spans 11 amino acids. CDR3 protein: CSARDINEQFF.